This is a list of T cell receptor beta chains from one sample in a study of shared clonotypes between healthy human individuals. TCRdb's table, derived via immunoSEQ multiplex PCR, lists solely in-frame clones and lacks some. The table lists roughly 640,000 clones, around 74% of them singletons, with approximately 1.7% in the top ten. The sample comprised memory CD4+ T cells sorted from blood. The origin of the receptors is a woman younger than 45 in good health. CDR3s include the opening cysteine and the closing phenylalanine or tryptophan. D genes are given only for firm matches. Size is omitted from some rows. Given values are once, few, many or a class for expanded clones.

V: TRBV19
D: NA
size: NA
J: TRBJ1-5
CDR3: CASSSNRLNQPQHF
DNA: TGTGCCAGTAGTTCCAACAGGCTTAATCAGCCCCAGCATTTT

V: TRBV15
D: NA
size: NA
J: TRBJ2-1
CDR3: CATSRNGARYNEQFF
DNA: TGTGCCACCAGCAGAAACGGCGCACGCTACAATGAGCAGTTCTTC

V: TRBV6-5
D: TRBD1
size: once
J: TRBJ2-7
CDR3: CASSWDRAYEQYF
DNA: TGTGCCAGCAGTTGGGACAGAGCCTACGAGCAGTACTTC

V: TRBV11-2
D: NA
size: NA
J: TRBJ2-5
CDR3: CASSLSRAQETQYF
DNA: TGTGCCAGCAGCTTGAGCAGGGCCCAAGAGACCCAGTACTTC

V: TRBV7-9
D: TRBD2
size: NA
J: TRBJ2-1
CDR3: CASSPRGSSYNEQFF
DNA: TGTGCCAGCAGCCCGCGCGGGAGCTCCTACAATGAGCAGTTCTTC

V: TRBV10-1
D: NA
size: NA
J: TRBJ2-2
CDR3: CASRPAGSNTGELFF
DNA: TGCGCCAGCAGGCCGGCGGGCAGTAACACCGGGGAGCTGTTTTTT

V: TRBV4-1
D: NA
size: few
J: TRBJ2-2
CDR3: CASSQGGDTGELFF
DNA: TGCGCCAGCAGCCAAGGCGGGGACACCGGGGAGCTGTTTTTT

V: TRBV7-3
D: TRBD2
size: NA
J: TRBJ2-5
CDR3: CASSLMGGETQYF
DNA: TGTGCCAGCAGTCTAATGGGAGGGGAGACCCAGTACTTC

V: TRBV11-2
D: NA
size: NA
J: TRBJ1-3
CDR3: CASSLVRRTPQSDTIYF
DNA: TGTGCCAGCAGCTTAGTCCGGAGAACACCCCAATCGGACACCATATATTTT

V: TRBV19
D: TRBD1
size: NA
J: TRBJ1-5
CDR3: CASGATGGFQPQHF
DNA: TGTGCCAGTGGAGCCACAGGGGGATTTCAGCCCCAGCATTTT

V: TRBV6-1
D: NA
size: few
J: TRBJ1-1
CDR3: CASSEFVESTEAFF
DNA: TGTGCCAGCAGTGAATTCGTTGAGTCGACTGAAGCTTTCTTT

V: TRBV9
D: TRBD2
size: few
J: TRBJ2-1
CDR3: CASSVEGVSGAGEQFF
DNA: TGTGCCAGCAGCGTAGAGGGCGTTAGCGGGGCGGGGGAGCAGTTCTTC

V: TRBV2
D: NA
size: NA
J: TRBJ2-1
CDR3: CASTRESYNEQFF
DNA: TGTGCCAGCACACGGGAATCGTACAATGAGCAGTTCTTC

V: TRBV6-5
D: TRBD2
size: many
J: TRBJ2-7
CDR3: CASSLAGTYEQYF
DNA: TGTGCCAGTTCACTAGCGGGTACCTACGAGCAGTACTTC

V: TRBV10-3
D: NA
size: NA
J: TRBJ1-5
CDR3: CAISESNGGNQPQHF
DNA: TGTGCCATCAGTGAGTCGAACGGAGGCAATCAGCCCCAGCATTTT

V: TRBV14
D: NA
size: few
J: TRBJ2-7
CDR3: CASSQDTPGLEQYF
DNA: TGTGCCAGCAGCCAAGATACCCCGGGACTCGAGCAGTACTTC

V: TRBV2
D: NA
size: once
J: TRBJ1-1
CDR3: CASSEFGTPNTEAFF
DNA: TGTGCCAGCAGTGAATTTGGGACACCGAACACTGAAGCTTTCTTT

V: TRBV4-1
D: TRBD2
size: NA
J: TRBJ2-5
CDR3: CASSQDPRTSGNQETQYF
DNA: TGCGCCAGCAGCCAAGATCCCCGGACTAGCGGGAACCAAGAGACCCAGTACTTC

V: TRBV5-1
D: NA
size: many
J: TRBJ1-2
CDR3: CASSLDPGGKYGYTF
DNA: TGCGCCAGCAGCTTGGACCCCGGGGGGAAGTATGGCTACACCTTC

V: TRBV19
D: TRBD2
size: NA
J: TRBJ2-3
CDR3: CASRWGGSADTQYF
DNA: TGTGCCAGCCGGTGGGGCGGGAGCGCAGATACGCAGTATTTT

V: TRBV2
D: NA
size: NA
J: TRBJ2-6
CDR3: CASRKEALGANVLTF
DNA: TGTGCCAGCAGGAAGGAAGCTCTGGGGGCCAACGTCCTGACTTTC

V: TRBV28
D: NA
size: NA
J: TRBJ1-2
CDR3: CASRGRRRNYGYTF
DNA: TGTGCCAGCAGGGGGCGCCGGCGTAACTATGGCTACACCTTC

V: TRBV28
D: NA
size: NA
J: TRBJ1-4
CDR3: CASSTAQGLFF
DNA: TGTGCCAGCAGTACCGCGCAGGGCCTGTTTTTT

V: TRBV28
D: NA
size: NA
J: TRBJ1-1
CDR3: CASITTGVGLGTEAFF
DNA: TGTGCCAGCATCACTACCGGGGTGGGCCTTGGCACTGAAGCTTTCTTT

V: TRBV5-1
D: NA
size: NA
J: TRBJ2-7
CDR3: CASSLSGRSGYEQYF
DNA: TGCGCCAGCAGCTTGAGCGGAAGATCGGGTTACGAGCAGTACTTC

V: TRBV6-7
D: NA
size: NA
J: TRBJ1-5
CDR3: CASSYSKGHSNQPQHF
DNA: TGTGCCAGCAGTTACTCGAAGGGACATAGCAATCAGCCCCAGCATTTT

V: TRBV4-2
D: NA
size: NA
J: TRBJ1-2
CDR3: CASSQPGRTNYGYTF
DNA: TGTGCCAGCAGCCAACCGGGACGCACTAACTATGGCTACACCTTC

V: TRBV6-4
D: NA
size: NA
J: TRBJ1-5
CDR3: CASSTWASGDSNQPQHF
DNA: TGTGCCAGCAGCACATGGGCCTCAGGGGATAGCAATCAGCCCCAGCATTTT

V: TRBV5-1
D: TRBD1
size: NA
J: TRBJ1-4
CDR3: CASSLGQGREKLFF
DNA: TGCGCCAGCAGCCTAGGACAGGGCCGGGAAAAACTGTTTTTT

V: TRBV2
D: NA
size: once
J: TRBJ2-2
CDR3: CASKLAANTGELFF
DNA: TGTGCCAGCAAACTAGCTGCGAACACCGGGGAGCTGTTTTTT

V: TRBV7-2
D: NA
size: NA
J: TRBJ2-5
CDR3: CASSLVTAPQIETQYF
DNA: TGTGCCAGCAGCTTAGTGACAGCCCCCCAAATAGAGACCCAGTACTTC

V: TRBV18
D: TRBD1
size: NA
J: TRBJ2-4
CDR3: CASSQPAGGRAKNIQYF
DNA: TGTGCCAGCTCACAGCCTGCAGGGGGCAGGGCCAAAAACATTCAGTACTTC

V: TRBV18
D: NA
size: NA
J: TRBJ2-7
CDR3: CASSPARSYEQYF
DNA: TGTGCCAGCTCACCGGCGCGGAGCTACGAGCAGTACTTC

V: TRBV28
D: TRBD1
size: NA
J: TRBJ2-7
CDR3: CAIDPGTGGYEQYF
DNA: TGTGCCATAGACCCCGGGACAGGGGGGTACGAGCAGTACTTC

V: TRBV11-2
D: TRBD1
size: NA
J: TRBJ2-2
CDR3: CASSPNLGQAGGTGELFF
DNA: TGTGCCAGCAGCCCTAACCTCGGACAGGCAGGGGGAACCGGGGAGCTGTTTTTT

V: TRBV5-5
D: NA
size: NA
J: TRBJ2-7
CDR3: CASSLRSGWGDPEQYF
DNA: TGTGCCAGCAGCTTGAGATCAGGGTGGGGAGACCCGGAGCAGTACTTC

V: TRBV9
D: NA
size: NA
J: TRBJ2-3
CDR3: CASSVELRNTDTQYF
DNA: TGTGCCAGCAGCGTAGAGCTGCGGAACACAGATACGCAGTATTTT

V: TRBV18
D: NA
size: NA
J: TRBJ2-5
CDR3: CASSPRKVEETQYF
DNA: TGTGCCAGCTCACCGAGGAAGGTTGAAGAGACCCAGTACTTC

V: TRBV7-6
D: NA
size: NA
J: TRBJ2-1
CDR3: CASSLERNNEQFF
DNA: TGTGCCAGCAGCTTAGAAAGAAACAATGAGCAGTTCTTC

V: TRBV2
D: NA
size: NA
J: TRBJ1-2
CDR3: CASSLSARGYTF
DNA: TGTGCCAGCAGTCTGTCAGCCCGGGGCTACACCTTC

V: TRBV28
D: NA
size: NA
J: TRBJ2-4
CDR3: CASSRGRAAKNIQYF
DNA: TGTGCCAGCAGTCGGGGCCGGGCAGCCAAAAACATTCAGTACTTC

V: TRBV5-1
D: NA
size: NA
J: TRBJ1-1
CDR3: CASRGNLNTEAFF
DNA: TGCGCCAGCAGAGGTAATTTGAACACTGAAGCTTTCTTT

V: TRBV11-2
D: NA
size: NA
J: TRBJ2-1
CDR3: CASSRPGSYNEQFF
DNA: TGTGCCAGCAGTCGGCCAGGCTCCTACAATGAGCAGTTCTTC

V: TRBV9
D: TRBD1
size: NA
J: TRBJ2-3
CDR3: CASSALRQGDTDTQYF
DNA: TGTGCCAGCAGCGCGTTGAGGCAGGGGGACACAGATACGCAGTATTTT

V: TRBV2
D: NA
size: many
J: TRBJ2-7
CDR3: CASSATGIYEQYF
DNA: TGTGCCAGCAGTGCAACAGGGATCTACGAGCAGTACTTC